Each of the 5 T cell receptor beta chains below was sequenced from the same sample in a study of identical twins. TCRdb redid the calling of the 5' RACE reads with MiXCR, one entry per CDR3 protein. In the table there are just under 550,000 distinct CDR3 sequences, approximately 16% of which are singletons. These data were also filed under a second study, of yellow fever vaccine responses in identical twins.

The sample was CD4+ T cells sorted from blood. These receptors were obtained from a woman between 18 and 30 years old in good health.

V and J are TRBV20-1 and TRBJ2-3; tentatively, D is TRBD2 (5 bases). V shed 0 bases and J shed 8 bases, with 15 bases lying between them. CDR3 length: 14 amino acids. Germline lookup yields CDR1 DFQATT and CDR2 SNEGSKA (reference sequence). CDR3 nucleotide sequence: TGCAGTGCTAGAGAGTCCGAGGGAAGCGGTACGCAGTATTTT. It yields the protein CSARESEGSGTQYF.

The V call is TRBV14, the J call TRBJ2-7; D is uncertain. The germline V gene has CDR1 SGHDN and CDR2 FVKESK. The CDR3 loop spans 15 amino acids. V was trimmed by 5 bases and J by 0 bases, leaving 14 bases between them. The CDR3 here is CASSTLEASSYEQYF. In DNA form, the CDR3 reads TGTGCCAGCAGCACCCTCGAAGCGAGCTCCTACGAGCAGTACTTC.

V is TRBV29-1 and J is TRBJ2-1; tentatively, D is TRBD1 or TRBD2 (5 bases each). Trimming cost V 0 bases and J 8 bases, with 17 bases left between them. The CDR3 is 15 amino acids. Germline CDR1 and CDR2: SQVTM and ANQGSEA. This chain's CDR3 is CSVEDRRQGVDEQFF. The CDR3 nucleotides read TGCAGCGTTGAAGATCGGCGCCAGGGAGTAGATGAGCAGTTCTTC.

This chain uses TRBV15 with TRBJ2-4; D is undetermined. Germline CDR1 LNHNV, CDR2 YYDKDF (reference sequence). This CDR3 region has 13 residues. Trimming took off 9 bases at V and 0 bases at J, with 9 bases between the two ends. The DNA of the CDR3 is TGTGCCACAAGAAACCTAGCCAAAAACATTCAGTACTTC. Translation gives CATRNLAKNIQYF.

The sample holds a few counts of this clonotype. The chain recombines TRBV5-1 with TRBJ2-6; D might be TRBD2 (5 bases). CDR1 is SGHRS, CDR2 YFSETQ, per germline. Trimming cost V 0 bases and J 0 bases, with 10 bases left between them. The CDR3 spans 17 residues. The CDR3 coding sequence is TGCGCCAGCAGCTTGGCCGGGAAAATCTCTGGGGCCAACGTCCTGACTTTC. Its protein is CASSLAGKISGANVLTF.